This T cell receptor (beta chain) was retrieved from a study of T-cell memory formation after mild COVID-19. There are 11 residues in the CDR3. V was shortened by 4 bases and J by 7 bases, with 8 bases between the two germline ends. Germline V gene data show CDR1 as SGHTA and CDR2 as FQGTGA. Researchers used 5'RACE with constant-segment primers to make TCR alpha and TCR beta cDNA libraries that carry sample barcodes and UMIs. TCRdb reanalysed the 5' RACE reads using MiXCR and keeps one entry per CDR3 protein. The profile shows about 130,000 distinct CDR3 sequences, approximately 15% of them singletons.

The chain carries TRBV7-3 and TRBJ2-7; D is unclear. Sequencing used PBMCs or a T cell subset sorted from them (not recorded which). This sequence originates from a man aged 18 to 29 who had mild COVID-19 (a few samples of this study predate the infection). Cell type and time point are not known. CDR3 sequence: CASSSGSEQYF. In DNA, the CDR3 is TGTGCCAGCAGCTCCGGCTCAGAGCAGTACTTC.